The 26 T cell receptor beta chains below were found in one sample sequenced in a study of shared clonotypes between healthy human individuals. Here immunoSEQ multiplex PCR was the method, and the copy in TCRdb shows in-frame clones only, minus some. Of around 2,000,000 clones listed, around 95% were seen once; the top ten hold 0.13%. The sequenced sample consisted of naive CD4+ T cells sorted from blood. The subset denotes: CD45RA+ positively selected. Every receptor here comes from a man aged 18 to 29 in good health.

The rearrangement uses TRBV5-1 and TRBJ2-1; 9 bases agree with TRBD1. The V gene's germline CDR1 is SGHRS and CDR2 YFSETQ. The CDR3 is 16 amino acids. V was clipped by 4 bases and J by 2 bases; unmatched bases: 7. The CDR3: CASSPTTGGPYNEQFF. The CDR3 DNA sequence: TGCGCCAGCAGCCCGACGACAGGGGGGCCCTACAATGAGCAGTTCTTC.

This clone appeared a single time. Other nucleotide sequences in the sample specify the same CDR3. The V gene is TRBV5-1, the J gene TRBJ2-3; D not resolved. From germline, CDR1 is SGHRS and CDR2 YFSETQ. Deletions cut 4 bases from V and 2 bases from J, with 5 bases between. The length of the CDR3 is 12 residues. CDR3 sequence: CASSPNTDTQYF. The CDR3 nucleotides read TGCGCCAGCAGCCCAAACACAGATACGCAGTATTTT.

The V gene is TRBV18, the J gene TRBJ1-1, with D possibly TRBD1 on 6 matching bases. Looked up from germline, CDR1 is KGHSH and CDR2 is LQKENI. V was cut by 5 bases and J by 8 bases, with 12 bases left in between. The CDR3 loop spans 12 amino acids. The CDR3: CASSAAGAEAFF. DNA of the CDR3: TGTGCCAGCTCAGCAGCAGGGGCCGAAGCTTTCTTT.

V and J are TRBV19 and TRBJ2-7; TRBD1 matches 8 bases. CDR1 is LNHDA and CDR2 is SQIVND in the germline V gene (reference sequence). This CDR3 region has 15 residues. With 4 bases clipped from V and 4 bases from J, the junction kept 9 bases outside the gene matches. The CDR3 reads CASSTTGTGYYEQYF. The CDR3 nucleotides read TGTGCCAGTAGTACTACCGGGACAGGATATTACGAGCAGTACTTC.

The CDR3 region is CASSLEYWRGREGYTF. DNA for the CDR3: TGCGCCAGCAGCTTGGAGTATTGGCGGGGAAGGGAAGGCTACACCTTC. The rearrangement uses TRBV5-1 and TRBJ1-2; no clear D. CDR3 length: 16 amino acids. Per the germline V gene, CDR1 is SGHRS and CDR2 is YFSETQ. V was cut by 0 bases and J by 8 bases, with 20 bases left in between.

This sequence joins TRBV2 and TRBJ2-7, with a tentative D call TRBD2 (6 bases). The CDR3 is 14 residues long. V lost 6 bases to trimming and J lost 7 bases, with 19 bases between them. Germline V CDR1 and CDR2: SNHLY, FYNNEI. The CDR3 reads CASRPTSPMIEQYF. The CDR3, as DNA: TGTGCCAGCAGGCCTACTAGCCCAATGATAGAGCAGTACTTC.

The genes are TRBV4-1 and TRBJ2-5; maybe TRBD1 (6 bases). V was clipped by 3 bases and J by 3 bases, with 14 bases between them. CDR3 length: 15 residues. Germline V lookup: CDR1 MGHRA, CDR2 YSYEKL. CDR3 nucleotides: TGCGCCAGCAGCCAGCCATGGGGGCGCAAAGAGACCCAGTACTTC. Protein: CASSQPWGRKETQYF.

The CDR3 DNA reads TGTGCCTGGAGTGTACAGGGGCTCACTGAAGCTTTCTTT. It yields the protein CAWSVQGLTEAFF. The chain carries TRBV30 and TRBJ1-1, with 7 bases that match TRBD1. After removal of 0 bases from V and 4 bases from J, the junction contained 2 bases not matched to a gene. The CDR3 totals 13 residues. Germline assignment: CDR1 GTSNPN and CDR2 SVGIG (reference sequence).

The V gene is TRBV2, the J gene TRBJ1-2; tentatively, D is TRBD1 (5 bases). In germline, CDR1 is SNHLY, CDR2 FYNNEI. The CDR3 has 13 residues. The V and J ends lost 7 bases and 8 bases respectively, with 17 bases between them. This chain's CDR3 is CASTLGAARGYTF. The CDR3 DNA reads TGTGCCAGCACCCTTGGGGCAGCTCGAGGCTACACCTTC.

The V call is TRBV28, the J call TRBJ2-5; 12 bases are shared with TRBD1. CDR1 MDHEN and CDR2 SYDVKM come from the germline V gene. The V segment lost 6 bases and the J segment 12 bases; nucleotides outside the gene matches: 14. This CDR3 has 15 residues. The CDR3 bases are TGTGCCAGCAGGGAGGGCCCGGGGGACAGGGGGCTGGAGTACTTC. This encodes CASREGPGDRGLEYF.

V and J are TRBV30 and TRBJ1-3, with D possibly matching TRBD1 (6 bases). The J call is in doubt because the DNA end fits TRBJ2-2 better. Germline CDR1 reads GTSNPN; CDR2 reads SVGIG (reference sequence). The CDR3 extends over 11 amino acids. The CDR3 DNA follows: TGTGCCTGGACAGGGGCCGGGGAGCTGTTTTTT. Translating it yields CAWTGAGELFF.

The chain combines TRBV7-8 with TRBJ1-2; TRBD1 agrees at 7 bases. V lost 1 base, J lost 5 bases, and 4 bases stayed unmatched. This CDR3 region has 14 residues. The V gene's germline CDR1 is SGHVS and CDR2 FQNEAQ. CDR3 in amino acids: CASSLEGGQYGYTF. CDR3 DNA: TGTGCCAGCAGCTTAGAAGGGGGCCAATATGGCTACACCTTC.

Note on this clone: Different DNA sequences within this sample yield the same CDR3. The chain is built from TRBV6-1 and TRBJ1-5, with TRBD1 as a possible D gene (6 bases). The V gene lost 6 bases and the J gene lost 0 bases, with 12 bases spanning the gap. The CDR3 runs 15 residues. Germline V gene sequence: CDR1 MNHNS, CDR2 SASEGT. This CDR3 reads CASSLQGNSNQPQHF. The CDR3 DNA reads as TGTGCCAGCAGCTTACAGGGAAATAGCAATCAGCCCCAGCATTTT.

The chain recombines TRBV2 with TRBJ1-3; D perhaps matches TRBD1 (5 bases). CDR1 is SNHLY, CDR2 FYNNEI, per germline. This CDR3 region has 16 residues. V lost 5 bases and J 4 bases, leaving 18 bases between the germline ends. CDR3: CASSRDSQLGGNTIYF. CDR3 DNA: TGTGCCAGCAGTAGGGACTCCCAGCTGGGAGGAAACACCATATATTTT. The whole variable domain, remainder taken from reference TRBV2 and TRBJ1-3, is EPEVTQTPSHQVTQMGQEVILRCVPISNHLYFYWYRQILGQKVEFLVSFYNNEISEKSEIFDDQFSVERPDGSNFTLKIRSTKLEDSAMYFCASSRDSQLGGNTIYFGEGSWLTVV.

This sequence joins TRBV9 and TRBJ2-7, with D possibly TRBD1 on 7 matching bases. The CDR3 totals 16 residues. Germline CDR1 reads SGDLS; CDR2 reads YYNGEE. Trimming shortened V by 3 bases and J by 3 bases, and 19 bases separated the two germline ends. CDR3 region: CASSAGIDRDFYEQYF. CDR3 nucleotide sequence: TGTGCCAGCAGCGCAGGTATTGACAGGGACTTCTACGAGCAGTACTTC. Complete variable domain (other parts from reference TRBV9 and TRBJ2-7): DSGVTQTPKHLITATGQRVTLRCSPRSGDLSVYWYQQSLDQGLQFLIQYYNGEERAKGNILERFSAQQFPDLHSELNLSSLELGDSALYFCASSAGIDRDFYEQYFGPGTRLTVT.

This rearrangement joins TRBV28 to TRBJ1-1; TRBD1 is a possible D gene (6 bases). The CDR3 totals 16 residues. Germline CDR1 is MDHEN and CDR2 is SYDVKM. Trimming took off 1 base at V and 2 bases at J, with 14 bases between the two ends. The CDR3 DNA reads TGTGCCAGCAGTTTATCGACAGGCCTCTCAAACACTGAAGCTTTCTTT. It codes for CASSLSTGLSNTEAFF.

The chain has TRBV7-8 and TRBJ2-7, with 7 bases lining up with TRBD1. The J segment lost 2 bases and the V segment lost 6 bases, leaving 7 bases of the junction unmatched. The CDR3 loop spans 14 amino acids. The V gene's germline CDR1 is SGHVS and CDR2 FQNEAQ. The CDR3 region has the DNA TGTGCCAGCAGACCAGGACAGGACCCCTACGAGCAGTACTTC. This encodes CASRPGQDPYEQYF.

The gene calls are TRBV7-9 and TRBJ2-5, with D perhaps given as TRBD1 or TRBD2 (5 bases each). Germline CDR1 and CDR2: SEHNR and FQNEAQ (reference sequence). Trimming removed 3 bases from V and 5 bases from J, with 13 bases in between. The CDR3 runs 14 residues. CDR3 bases: TGTGCCAGCAGCTTGGAGCGGTGGGGGGAGACCCAGTACTTC. It codes for CASSLERWGETQYF.

This clone turned up a few times. This chain links TRBV12-5 with TRBJ1-6, with D perhaps matching TRBD1 (6 bases). CDR3 length equals 15 residues. Germline V gene sequence: CDR1 LGHNT, CDR2 FRNRAP. With 5 bases removed from V and 10 bases from J, the gap between germline ends came to 18 bases. CDR3 residues: CASGIRSGVKSPLHF. CDR3 DNA sequence: TGTGCTAGTGGTATCCGCTCAGGGGTTAAATCACCCCTCCACTTT.

The V gene is TRBV6-5, the J gene TRBJ1-2, with TRBD1 identical over 8 bases. The germline gives CDR1 MNHEY, CDR2 SVGAGI. This CDR3 is built from 14 residues. V shed 6 bases, J shed 2 bases, and the junction held 5 bases outside the gene matches. The CDR3 sequence is CASRPGGTNYGYTF. CDR3 DNA sequence: TGTGCCAGCAGGCCAGGGGGCACCAACTATGGCTACACCTTC.

V usage is TRBV5-1 and J usage is TRBJ2-5; 8 nucleotides align to TRBD1. The CDR3 has 15 residues. V was clipped by 4 bases and J by 5 bases; unmatched bases: 10. CDR1 and CDR2 (germline): SGHRS, YFSETQ. CDR3 nucleotide sequence: TGCGCCAGCAGCCATTCGCAGGGGGCGCGGGAGACCCAGTACTTC. Translating it yields CASSHSQGARETQYF.

V is TRBV21-1 and J is TRBJ1-2; the D call in the table, TRBD1, was not verified against the DNA. TRBV21-1 is an annotated pseudogene. The CDR3 sequence is 12 residues long. The CDR3 DNA follows: TGTGCCAGCAGCAAAAGGGACAGGGGCCACACCTTC. Its translation: CASSKRDRGHTF.

This clone appeared once. J is TRBJ2-1 and V is TRBV4-2, with D possibly matching TRBD2 (6 bases). With 3 bases removed from V and 0 bases from J, the gap between germline ends came to 9 bases. Germline V gene sequence: CDR1 LGHNA, CDR2 YNFKEQ. This CDR3 has 15 residues. Here the CDR3 reads CASSHSSASYNEQFF. The CDR3 DNA sequence: TGTGCCAGCAGCCATTCTAGCGCCTCCTACAATGAGCAGTTCTTC.

V gene TRBV6-6 combines with J gene TRBJ2-7; no firm D call. V gave up 2 bases and J gave up 2 bases, with 10 bases separating them. Germline-derived CDR1 and CDR2 are MNHNY and SVGAGI (reference sequence). The CDR3 totals 14 residues. The CDR3 is CASSYTGVAYEQYF. The CDR3 DNA reads TGTGCCAGCAGTTACACCGGTGTGGCCTACGAGCAGTACTTC.

V is TRBV18 and J is TRBJ1-2, with D tentatively TRBD1 (5 bases). Germline values: CDR1 KGHSH, CDR2 LQKENI. This CDR3 spans 15 amino acids. Trimming left V 5 bases short and J 2 bases short, with 15 bases between. The CDR3 reads CASSGTSGLNYGYTF. The CDR3 nucleotides read TGTGCCAGCTCAGGTACCTCGGGGCTAAACTATGGCTACACCTTC. The full variable domain, rest sourced from reference TRBV18 and TRBJ1-2, is NAGVMQNPRHLVRRRGQEARLRCSPMKGHSHVYWYRQLPEEGLKFMVYLQKENIIDESGMPKERFSAEFPKEGPSILRIQQVVRGDSAAYFCASSGTSGLNYGYTFGSGTRLTVV.

J is TRBJ2-7 and V is TRBV6-1, with D uncertain. The germline V gene encodes CDR1 MNHNS and CDR2 SASEGT. V dropped 3 bases and J dropped 0 bases, with 12 bases sitting between them. The length of the CDR3 is 15 residues. CDR3 amino acids: CASSERTPGSYEQYF. CDR3 bases: TGTGCCAGCAGTGAGAGGACCCCGGGCTCCTACGAGCAGTACTTC.